The 24 T cell receptor beta chains given below trace back to one sample, sequenced in a study of blood T cell repertoires in COVID-19. The method was immunoSEQ multiplex PCR; TCRdb's version includes in-frame clones alone and lacks a portion of them. The top ten clones hold 6.5% to 7.5% of a sample with some 190,000 clones, approximately 85% of them seen once. The specimen sequenced was peripheral blood. The receptors come from a man older than 75 with COVID-19, enrolled during active disease.

The chain employs TRBV28 and TRBJ1-2; 9 bases line up with TRBD1. CDR3 length: 14 residues. Germline loops: CDR1 MDHEN, CDR2 SYDVKM. Trimming at V came to 3 bases and at J to 8 bases, leaving 7 bases not matched to a gene. CDR3 residues: CASSLRDRERGYTF. The CDR3 DNA reads TGTGCCAGCAGTTTGAGGGACAGGGAGAGGGGCTACACCTTC.

The genes are TRBV5-1 and TRBJ2-1; TRBD2 matches 10 bases. The trim removed 2 bases at V and 4 bases at J, leaving 3 bases unmatched. The CDR3 has 15 amino acids. From germline, CDR1 is SGHRS and CDR2 YFSETQ. Here the CDR3 DNA reads TGCGCCAGCAGCTTAGGACTAGCGGAGTACAATGAGCAGTTCTTC. Its translation is CASSLGLAEYNEQFF.

The V and J genes are TRBV19 and TRBJ2-5; 9 nucleotides match TRBD2. The CDR3 is 13 amino acids. Per the germline V gene, CDR1 is LNHDA and CDR2 is SQIVND (reference sequence). With V trimmed by 4 bases and J by 5 bases, 2 bases remained unmatched. The CDR3 sequence is CASSSGGVETQYF. The DNA of the CDR3 is TGTGCCAGTAGTAGCGGGGGGGTGGAGACCCAGTACTTC.

The gene calls are TRBV2 and TRBJ2-2; 8 bases fit TRBD2. This CDR3 contains 16 residues. The ends lost 8 bases at V and 5 bases at J; junction bases unmatched: 13. Germline V CDR1 and CDR2: SNHLY, FYNNEI. CDR3 coding DNA: TGTGCCAGCTCACGACTTGGGGCTAGCGGGACCGGGGAGCTGTTTTTT. Translating gives CASSRLGASGTGELFF.

The chain joins TRBV7-2 to TRBJ1-1; 8 nucleotides agree with TRBD1. The germline V gene encodes CDR1 SGHTA and CDR2 FQGNSA. This CDR3 contains 14 residues. V shed 1 base, J shed 4 bases, and the junction held 2 bases outside the gene matches. CDR3 amino acids: CASSLVGQATEAFF. CDR3 bases: TGTGCCAGCAGCTTAGTGGGACAGGCCACTGAAGCTTTCTTT.

This clone was seen a single time. Other DNA sequences from this sample encode an identical CDR3 as well. The chain links TRBV5-1 to TRBJ1-5; no clear D gene. V dropped 0 bases and J dropped 5 bases, with 6 bases sitting between them. The germline V gene has CDR1 SGHRS and CDR2 YFSETQ. The CDR3 spans 13 residues. CDR3 nucleotides: TGCGCCAGCAGCTTGGGGGGAGATCAGCCCCAGCATTTT. Its protein product is CASSLGGDQPQHF.

The genes are TRBV14 and TRBJ1-2, with 7 bases lining up with TRBD1. The germline V gene has CDR1 SGHDN and CDR2 FVKESK. Trimming removed 3 bases from V and 5 bases from J; junction bases left unmatched: 9. The CDR3 is 15 amino acids. CDR3 amino acids: CASSHPGQKPYGYTF. DNA of the CDR3: TGTGCCAGCAGCCACCCGGGACAGAAGCCTTATGGCTACACCTTC.

The V call is TRBV5-4, the J call TRBJ2-3; tentatively, D is TRBD2 (6 bases). This CDR3 is built from 14 residues. The V gene's germline CDR1 is SGHNT and CDR2 YYREEE (reference sequence). Trimming left V 2 bases short and J 2 bases short, with 9 bases between. Written as DNA, the CDR3 is TGTGCCAGCAGCTTCGGGAGCCTCACAGATACGCAGTATTTT. Its translation is CASSFGSLTDTQYF.

V and J are TRBV9 and TRBJ1-1; D is possibly TRBD1 (5 bases). The CDR3 is 16 amino acids. CDR1 SGDLS and CDR2 YYNGEE come from the germline V gene. V was cut by 4 bases and J by 3 bases, with 19 bases left in between. The CDR3 DNA follows: TGTGCCAGCAGCCCCACAATGGGGGGATGGGACACTGAAGCTTTCTTT. Translated, it gives CASSPTMGGWDTEAFF.

This clone has more than one count but fewer than ten. This chain links TRBV5-6 with TRBJ2-6; D perhaps matches TRBD2 (5 bases). The V and J ends lost 6 bases and 0 bases respectively, with 7 bases between them. The germline V gene has CDR1 SGHDT and CDR2 YYEEEE. The CDR3 spans 14 residues. The CDR3 DNA sequence: TGTGCCAGCACGGGGAGCTCTGGGGCCAACGTCCTGACTTTC. It codes for CASTGSSGANVLTF.

The CDR3 region is CASSTGWGWAGEQYF. Here the CDR3 DNA reads TGTGCCAGCAGCACGGGATGGGGATGGGCTGGCGAGCAGTACTTC. This sequence joins TRBV7-2 and TRBJ2-7; D perhaps matches TRBD2 (5 bases). Germline-derived CDR1 and CDR2 are SGHTA and FQGNSA. V was pared by 5 bases and J by 6 bases, with 20 bases between. CDR3 length: 15 amino acids.

This sequence joins TRBV20-1 and TRBJ1-2, with 7 bases that match TRBD1. CDR1 is DFQATT, CDR2 SNEGSKA, per germline (reference sequence). This CDR3 is built from 11 residues. V shed 5 bases and J 6 bases; nucleotides not matched to a gene: 3. CDR3 bases: TGCAGTGCTCTACAGGGGAATGGCTACACCTTC. Amino acid sequence: CSALQGNGYTF.

This rearrangement joins TRBV9 to TRBJ1-6, with no clear D. This CDR3 is 17 amino acids long. With 0 bases removed from V and 5 bases from J, the gap between germline ends came to 15 bases. From germline, CDR1 is SGDLS and CDR2 YYNGEE. The CDR3 DNA reads as TGTGCCAGCAGCGTAGGCCCACTGGTGGGCCATAATTCACCCCTCCACTTT. Amino acids: CASSVGPLVGHNSPLHF. The whole variable domain, filled in from reference TRBV9 and TRBJ1-6, reads DSGVTQTPKHLITATGQRVTLRCSPRSGDLSVYWYQQSLDQGLQFLIQYYNGEERAKGNILERFSAQQFPDLHSELNLSSLELGDSALYFCASSVGPLVGHNSPLHFGNGTRLTVT.

The CDR3 loop reads CASSQGSGVYGYTF. CDR3 DNA sequence: TGTGCCAGCAGCCAAGGTTCAGGGGTCTATGGCTACACCTTC. The genes are TRBV3-1 (or the pseudogene TRBV3-2) and TRBJ1-2; tentatively, D is TRBD1 (6 bases). The germline V gene has CDR1 LGHDT and CDR2 YNNKEL (reference sequence). Between the trimmed V and J ends, which lost 1 base and 4 bases, there was a span of 10 bases. The CDR3 runs 14 residues.

V usage is TRBV7-2 and J usage is TRBJ2-3; 9 bases map to TRBD2. Germline V gives CDR1 SGHTA, CDR2 FQGNSA. CDR3 length: 14 amino acids. The ends lost 5 bases at V and 7 bases at J; junction bases unmatched: 7. The CDR3 spells CASSALAGRNTQYF. CDR3 DNA: TGTGCCAGCAGCGCACTAGCGGGCCGAAATACGCAGTATTTT.

This clone was seen more than once but under ten times. The chain combines TRBV2 with TRBJ1-6; D might be TRBD1 (6 bases). The CDR3 covers 17 residues. V lost 2 bases and J 5 bases, leaving 16 bases between the germline ends. Germline assignment: CDR1 SNHLY and CDR2 FYNNEI. The CDR3 is CASSERNRVFDNSPLHF. DNA for the CDR3: TGTGCCAGCAGTGAACGTAACAGGGTTTTCGATAATTCACCCCTCCACTTT.

The chain has TRBV5-6 and TRBJ1-5; D uncertain. Germline values: CDR1 SGHDT, CDR2 YYEEEE. The V end was cut by 1 base, the J end by 1 base, with 6 bases between. The CDR3 length is 14 residues. The CDR3 sequence: CASSLYSSNQPQHF. DNA of the CDR3: TGTGCCAGCAGCTTGTACAGCAGCAATCAGCCCCAGCATTTT.

The chain joins TRBV12-3 or TRBV12-4 to TRBJ1-1, with TRBD1 matching over 9 bases. Losses at the gene ends were 7 bases for V and 9 bases for J; bases not matched to a gene: 9. The CDR3 runs 13 residues. The CDR3 loop reads CASTLQGARKAFF. As DNA, the CDR3 is TGTGCCAGCACCCTACAGGGGGCCCGTAAAGCTTTCTTT.

V usage is TRBV2 and J usage is TRBJ1-6, with 8 bases fitting TRBD1. Looked up from germline, CDR1 is SNHLY and CDR2 is FYNNEI. V lost 7 bases to trimming and J lost 6 bases; unmatched junction nucleotides: 2. The CDR3 runs to 13 residues. The CDR3 sequence: CASIGQGNSPLHF. CDR3 bases: TGTGCCAGCATCGGACAGGGTAATTCACCCCTCCACTTT.

This chain connects TRBV11-2 to TRBJ2-1; TRBD1 aligns across 9 bases. This CDR3 comprises 16 residues. Germline CDR1 SGHAT, CDR2 FQNNGV. Unmatched junction bases numbered 13, after V lost 1 base and J lost 12 bases. For the CDR3, the DNA is TGTGCCAGCAGCTTAGGTTCGGGACAGGGAGGTTATAGGCAGTTCTTC. The encoded protein is CASSLGSGQGGYRQFF. Supplemented by reference TRBV11-2 and TRBJ2-1, the full variable domain reads EAGVAQSPRYKIIEKRQSVAFWCNPISGHATLYWYQQILGQGPKLLIQFQNNGVVDDSQLPKDRFSAERLKGVDSTLKIQPAKLEDSAVYLCASSLGSGQGGYRQFFGPGTRLTVL.

This clone was detected only once. J is TRBJ2-3 and V is TRBV5-4, with D perhaps matching TRBD2 (7 bases). The length of the CDR3 is 16 residues. V lost 0 bases, J lost 2 bases, and 13 bases lay in between. Per germline, CDR1 SGHNT and CDR2 YYREEE (reference sequence). The CDR3 DNA sequence: TGTGCCAGCAGCTTGGGGGGGGGCCCTAACACAGATACGCAGTATTTT. Its translation: CASSLGGGPNTDTQYF. Drawing the rest from reference TRBV5-4 and TRBJ2-3, the complete variable domain is ETGVTQSPTHLIKTRGQQVTLRCSSQSGHNTVSWYQQALGQGPQFIFQYYREEENGRGNFPPRFSGLQFPNYSSELNVNALELDDSALYLCASSLGGGPNTDTQYFGPGTRLTVL.

The V and J genes are TRBV5-1 and TRBJ1-1; D gene ambiguous. Germline lookup yields CDR1 SGHRS and CDR2 YFSETQ. The CDR3 length is 13 residues. Deletions cut 5 bases from V and 1 base from J, with 9 bases between. CDR3 nucleotide sequence: TGCGCCAGCAGGGCACAAACGAACACTGAAGCTTTCTTT. Translated, it gives CASRAQTNTEAFF.

This chain uses TRBV3-1 (or the pseudogene TRBV3-2) with TRBJ1-1; D possibly corresponds to TRBD1 (5 bases). V lost 4 bases, J lost 4 bases, and 7 bases lay in between. The V gene's germline CDR1 is LGHDT and CDR2 YNNKEL (reference sequence). The CDR3 length is 12 residues. The CDR3 DNA sequence: TGTGCCAGCAGCCGAAGGGGCACTGAAGCTTTCTTT. Encoded protein: CASSRRGTEAFF.

This sequence joins TRBV19 and TRBJ2-2; 7 positions agree with TRBD1. The CDR3 runs to 18 residues. J lost 4 bases, V lost 4 bases, and 15 bases had no gene match. Germline CDR1 LNHDA, CDR2 SQIVND (reference sequence). In nucleotides, the CDR3 is TGTGCCAGTAGTACCGGGGACAGTTCCCCGCCGTTCACCGGGGAGCTGTTTTTT. Translated: CASSTGDSSPPFTGELFF.